The 9 T cell receptor beta chains below were found in one sample sequenced in a study of T cells in Graves' hyperthyroidism and ophthalmopathy. The CDR3 regions of TCR beta were amplified from RNA transcripts. A first-round RT-PCR of the TCR CDR3 used the HTBI primer set. One entry per CDR3 protein, called by TCRdb with MiXCR from the multiplex PCR reads. The data hold around 360,000 distinct CDR3 sequences, with 13% to 15% observed a single time. Material: blood. These receptor sequences come from a woman between 55 and 75 years old with Graves' ophthalmopathy.

This clonotype was detected many times. The J gene is TRBJ1-6, the V gene TRBV18; possibly TRBD1 for D (5 bases). This CDR3 has 13 residues. The germline CDR1 and CDR2 sequences are KGHSH and LQKENI. Trimming shortened V by 6 bases and J by 12 bases, and 15 bases separated the two germline ends. This CDR3 is CASSPSQGEPLHF. As DNA, the CDR3 is TGTGCCAGCTCCCCCTCGCAAGGGGAACCCCTCCACTTT. Together with reference TRBV18 and TRBJ1-6, the CDR3 gives the full variable domain: NAGVMQNPRHLVRRRGQEARLRCSPMKGHSHVYWYRQLPEEGLKFMVYLQKENIIDESGMPKERFSAEFPKEGPSILRIQQVVRGDSAAYFCASSPSQGEPLHFGNGTRLTVT.

The sample holds a few counts of this clonotype. The V and J genes are TRBV9 and TRBJ2-3, with D possibly being TRBD1 or TRBD2 (5 bases each). Germline CDR1 reads SGDLS; CDR2 reads YYNGEE. The CDR3 totals 15 residues. V dropped 5 bases and J dropped 6 bases, with 19 bases sitting between them. CDR3 in DNA: TGTGCCAGCAGGTCAGGGACGCAGGTTTTGGATACGCAGTATTTT. Protein sequence: CASRSGTQVLDTQYF.

This clonotype was seen many times. This chain links TRBV6-2 or TRBV6-3 with TRBJ2-1; D might be TRBD1 or TRBD2, each matching 6 bases. Deletions cut 6 bases from V and 5 bases from J, with 14 bases between. This CDR3 region has 14 residues. Germline V gene data show CDR1 as MNHEY and CDR2 as SVGEGT. The DNA of the CDR3 is TGTGCCAGCAGCCACGCGGGACAAAACAATGAGCAGTTCTTC. Protein sequence: CASSHAGQNNEQFF.

In its sample, this clonotype was seen a few times. V is TRBV7-9 and J is TRBJ1-1, with D possibly being TRBD1 (5 bases). V lost 2 bases to trimming and J lost 5 bases, with 18 bases between them. The CDR3 length is 16 residues. CDR1 SEHNR and CDR2 FQNEAQ come from the germline V gene (reference sequence). In DNA, the CDR3 is TGTGCCAGCAGCTTAAAAGAGTCTCAGGGCAGGACTGAAGCTTTCTTT. Its translation is CASSLKESQGRTEAFF.

This clonotype was recorded many times. V gene TRBV7-2 combines with J gene TRBJ2-1; a possible D gene is TRBD1 (6 bases). Per germline, CDR1 SGHTA and CDR2 FQGNSA. The CDR3 consists of 17 residues. Trimming removed 7 bases at V and 3 bases at J, with 22 bases between. This chain's CDR3 is CASNSDPTGDNYNEQFF. The CDR3 region has the DNA TGTGCCAGCAATTCAGATCCGACCGGGGACAACTACAATGAGCAGTTCTTC.

This clonotype has at least ten counts. The rearrangement joins TRBV12-3 or TRBV12-4 to TRBJ2-1, with no clear D. The CDR3 extends over 12 amino acids. Trimming removed 6 bases from V and 4 bases from J, with 7 bases in between. The CDR3 DNA sequence: TGTGCCAGCAGCCCTAATTACAATGAGCAGTTCTTC. Translation gives CASSPNYNEQFF.

This chain joins TRBV25-1 and TRBJ2-3, with TRBD2 identical over 10 bases. Looked up from germline, CDR1 is MGHDK and CDR2 is SYGVNS. J lost 0 bases, V lost 7 bases, and 4 bases had no gene match. The CDR3 sequence is 15 residues long. The CDR3 sequence is CASMTSGYSTDTQYF. The CDR3 DNA follows: TGTGCCAGCATGACTAGCGGGTATAGCACAGATACGCAGTATTTT. Using reference TRBV25-1 and TRBJ2-3 for the parts outside the CDR3, the full variable domain is EADIYQTPRYLVIGTGKKITLECSQTMGHDKMYWYQQDPGMELHLIHYSYGVNSTEKGDLSSESTVSRIRTEHFPLTLESARPSHTSQYLCASMTSGYSTDTQYFGPGTRLTVL.

This clonotype was found many times. The chain carries TRBV5-1 and TRBJ2-1; TRBD1 matches at 9 bases. The CDR3 loop spans 15 amino acids. After removal of 2 bases from V and 4 bases from J, the junction contained 4 bases not matched to a gene. The germline V gene has CDR1 SGHRS and CDR2 YFSETQ. DNA of the CDR3: TGCGCCAGCAGCTTCGGACAGGGGATGTACAATGAGCAGTTCTTC. This translates into CASSFGQGMYNEQFF.

This clonotype was picked up a small number of times. The V gene is TRBV2, the J gene TRBJ2-2, with a tentative D call TRBD1 (6 bases). This CDR3 has 15 residues. CDR1 SNHLY and CDR2 FYNNEI come from the germline V gene. The CDR3 region is CAKRGTGIGTGELFF. As DNA, the CDR3 is TGTGCGAAGCGCGGAACAGGGATAGGCACCGGGGAGCTGTTTTTT.